This T cell receptor (beta chain) was recovered during a study of blood T cells in healthy people across ages. Findings of the study overall: More naive CD4+ cells and higher diversity were found in long-lived than in aged donors.

CDR1 is DFQATT, CDR2 SNEGSKA, per germline (reference sequence). CDR3 length: 14 amino acids. J lost 4 bases, V lost 6 bases, and 9 bases had no gene match. Samples had at least 7 million PBMCs isolated from them. This clonotype has a handful of counts. Its antigen is as yet unknown. A second PCR of about 7 to 11 cycles used a sample-barcoded 5' primer and a J-beta primer mix. From the 5' RACE reads, TCRdb called clonotypes with MiXCR, one entry per CDR3 protein. The table lists approximately 780,000 distinct CDR3 sequences, under 30% of them singletons. Another study also made use of these data, one on T cells of mothers and their children. That source notes: The TCR beta CDR3 read count exceeded 9.5 million for each mother and was some 2.7 million for each child. The overlap seen between related mothers and children slightly exceeded that of unrelated pairs, though not significantly.

The sequence derives from a boy between 10 and 17 years old in good health. The specimen sequenced was blood. The chain recombines TRBV20-1 with TRBJ2-1, with 7 bases identical to TRBD2. The CDR3 DNA follows: TGCAGTGCCCCCAGGGAGGGAAGGTACAATGAGCAGTTCTTC. Encoded protein: CSAPREGRYNEQFF.